This T cell receptor beta chain was obtained from a study of blood T cell repertoires in COVID-19. Study at large: The analysed material was cDNA or gDNA that came from T cells, B-cell-depleted T cells, or PBMCs.

CDR1 SEHNR and CDR2 FQNEAQ come from the germline V gene (reference sequence). The ends were cut back, 0 bases at V and 4 bases at J, with 4 bases in the middle. The CDR3 has 13 residues. Some clones are missing from TCRdb's copy, which holds only in-frame ones; the method was immunoSEQ multiplex PCR. The sample records roughly 250,000 clones, about 90% being singletons. The sequence came from a woman between 18 and 30 years old who had recovered from COVID-19. The specimen sequenced was PBMCs or T cells enriched from blood (not recorded which). V usage is TRBV7-9 and J usage is TRBJ1-3; D not resolved. CDR3 region: CASSLAPGNTIYF. The CDR3 DNA reads as TGTGCCAGCAGCTTAGCCCCGGGAAACACCATATATTTT.